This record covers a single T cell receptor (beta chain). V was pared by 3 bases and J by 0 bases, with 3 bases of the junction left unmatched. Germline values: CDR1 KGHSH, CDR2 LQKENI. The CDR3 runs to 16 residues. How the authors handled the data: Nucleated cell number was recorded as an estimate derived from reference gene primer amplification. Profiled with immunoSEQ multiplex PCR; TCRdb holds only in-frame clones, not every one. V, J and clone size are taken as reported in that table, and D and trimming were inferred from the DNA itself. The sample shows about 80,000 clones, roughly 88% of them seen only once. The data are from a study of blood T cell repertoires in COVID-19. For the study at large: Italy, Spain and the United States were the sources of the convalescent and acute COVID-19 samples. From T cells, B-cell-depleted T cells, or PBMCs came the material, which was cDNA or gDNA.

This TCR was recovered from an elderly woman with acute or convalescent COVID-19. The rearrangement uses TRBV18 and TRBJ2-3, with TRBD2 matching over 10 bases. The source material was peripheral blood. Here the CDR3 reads CASSPPTSGSTDTQYF. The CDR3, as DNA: TGTGCCAGCTCACCGCCGACTAGCGGGAGCACAGATACGCAGTATTTT.